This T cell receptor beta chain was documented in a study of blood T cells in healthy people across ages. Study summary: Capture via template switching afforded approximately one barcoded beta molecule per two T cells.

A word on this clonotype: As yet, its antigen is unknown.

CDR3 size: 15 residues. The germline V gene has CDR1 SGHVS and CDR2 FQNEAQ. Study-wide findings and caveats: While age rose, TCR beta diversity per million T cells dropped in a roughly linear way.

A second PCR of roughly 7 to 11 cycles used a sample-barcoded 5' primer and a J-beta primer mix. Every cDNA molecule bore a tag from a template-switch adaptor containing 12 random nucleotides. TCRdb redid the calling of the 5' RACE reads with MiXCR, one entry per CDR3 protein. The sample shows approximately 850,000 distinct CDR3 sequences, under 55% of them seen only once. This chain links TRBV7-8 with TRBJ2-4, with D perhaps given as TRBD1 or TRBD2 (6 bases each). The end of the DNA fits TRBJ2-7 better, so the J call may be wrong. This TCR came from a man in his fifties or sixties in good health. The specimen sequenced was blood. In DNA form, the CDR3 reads TGTGCCAGCAGCTTAGGGGGGGCAGGGATCTACGAGCAGTACTTC. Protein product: CASSLGGAGIYEQYF.